These T cell receptor beta chains were read from a single sample in a study of identical twins. TCRdb independently ran MiXCR on the 5' RACE reads; one entry per CDR3 protein. The table records around 490,000 distinct CDR3 sequences, approximately 20% of them present only once. These sequences were also reported in another study, on yellow fever vaccine responses in identical twins.

The source material was CD4+ T cells sorted from blood. Every receptor here comes from a young woman in good health. Each CDR3 is given without its conserved first and last residue.

TRBJ2-7 | TRBV7-9 | ASSFRAGSHEQY
TRBJ1-5 | TRBV14 | ASSIHRDRLAISLVQQH
TRBJ2-7 | TRBV28 | ASRPGTSGSYEQY
TRBJ2-2 | TRBV5-1 | ASSTLAGEAANTGELF
TRBJ1-2 | TRBV29-1 | SVWSGAGGYT
TRBJ2-3 | TRBV14 | ASSQRGAWDTQY
TRBJ2-3 | TRBV28 | ASSPLPRAGADTQY
TRBJ2-2 | TRBV7-9 | ASSFGGNPNTGELF
TRBJ2-7 | TRBV6-7 | ASSYSGIPYEQY
TRBJ1-2 | TRBV4-2 | ASSQENEGGYT
TRBJ2-1 | TRBV11-2 | ASSLTSGRFNEQF
TRBJ2-3 | TRBV18 | ASSRGQGGTDTQY
TRBJ2-2 | TRBV18 | ASSPPRTLPGELF
TRBJ1-2 | TRBV3-1 | ASSSQNPGQGSYGYT
TRBJ2-7 | TRBV27 | ASSSLNTSGSPHEQY
TRBJ1-5 | TRBV5-1 | ASSLGTPRGNQPQH
TRBJ1-1 | TRBV7-6 | ASSRIDGNTEAF
TRBJ2-5 | TRBV5-8 | ASSELLTPDPRETQY
TRBJ2-2 | TRBV5-1 | ASSFKWDTGELF
TRBJ2-5 | TRBV2 | ASSAGLGQGPRETQY
TRBJ1-5 | TRBV7-9 | ASSSSQGANNQPQH
TRBJ2-5 | TRBV20-1 | SARDMGGETQY
TRBJ2-7 | TRBV5-1 | ASSPGLAGGSYEQY
TRBJ2-7 | TRBV2 | ASTLFSGQTYEQY
TRBJ1-1 | TRBV3-1 | ASSQTSMNTEAF
TRBJ2-2 | TRBV24-1 | ATGGLAGSGELF
TRBJ2-3 | TRBV11-3 | ASSPESGNTQY
TRBJ2-1 | TRBV11-3 | ASTLNNEQF
TRBJ2-3 | TRBV28 | ASSEIEGGTSGRATQY
TRBJ2-2 | TRBV7-6 | ASSLFEAQNTGELF
TRBJ2-2 | TRBV10-3 | AISGQGGTLSNTGELF
TRBJ1-5 | TRBV6-1 | ASTRRGTQPQH
TRBJ1-2 | TRBV9 | ASSSRVDYGYT
TRBJ2-1 | TRBV3-1 | ASSQTSGGNNEQF
TRBJ1-2 | TRBV20-1 | SAEPGTGYGYT
TRBJ2-3 | TRBV28 | ASRNLWDTQY
TRBJ2-3 | TRBV7-9 | ASSPRDRVADTQY
TRBJ2-1 | TRBV9 | ASSVRSLLDYNEQF
TRBJ2-1 | TRBV20-1 | SARENNEQF
TRBJ2-1 | TRBV12-5 | ASGLAGRNEQF
TRBJ1-2 | TRBV15 | ATSIGARDYGYT
TRBJ1-5 | TRBV6-1 | ASSVSGAVNQPQH
TRBJ2-3 | TRBV6-1 | ASSVPLGGDTQY
TRBJ2-1 | TRBV10-3 | AISDLAEQF
TRBJ2-3 | TRBV2 | ASSLRLAGPTDTQY
TRBJ1-5 | TRBV20-1 | SARVPGEHQPQH
TRBJ1-2 | TRBV12-3/TRBV12-4 | ASSLETGVRGYT
TRBJ2-1 | TRBV4-1 | ASSQDLGTGWDEQF
TRBJ1-2 | TRBV12-3/TRBV12-4 | ASRRTGEVYGYT
TRBJ1-1 | TRBV6-1 | ASKVEPTMNTEAF